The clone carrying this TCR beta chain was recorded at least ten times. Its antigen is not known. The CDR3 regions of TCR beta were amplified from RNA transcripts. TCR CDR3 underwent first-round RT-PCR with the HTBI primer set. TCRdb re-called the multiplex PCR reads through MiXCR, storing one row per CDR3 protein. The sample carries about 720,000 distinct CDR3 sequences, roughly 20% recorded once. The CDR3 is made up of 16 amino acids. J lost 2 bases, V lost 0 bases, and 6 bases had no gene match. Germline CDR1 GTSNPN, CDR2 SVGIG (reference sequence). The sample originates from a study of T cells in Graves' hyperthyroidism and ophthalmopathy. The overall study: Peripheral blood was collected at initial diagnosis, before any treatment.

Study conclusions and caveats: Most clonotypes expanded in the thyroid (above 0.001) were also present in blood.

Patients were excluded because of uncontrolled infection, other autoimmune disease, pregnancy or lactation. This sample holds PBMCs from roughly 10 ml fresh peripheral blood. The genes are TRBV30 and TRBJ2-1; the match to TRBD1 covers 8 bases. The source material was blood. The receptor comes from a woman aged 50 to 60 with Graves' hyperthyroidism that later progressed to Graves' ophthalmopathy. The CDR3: CAWSVRDRGAYNEQFF. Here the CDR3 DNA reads TGTGCCTGGAGTGTACGTGACAGGGGTGCCTACAATGAGCAGTTCTTC.